Below, 20 T cell receptor beta chains from the same sample are listed, as sequenced in a study of CD4 and CD8 cells across lung adenocarcinoma regions. MiXCR was run by TCRdb on the PCR reads, yielding one entry per CDR3 protein. The sample records 10,000 to 15,000 distinct CDR3 sequences, about 56% being singletons. The material sequenced was CD8+ T cells from the center of a lung tumor. Source of these receptors: a female donor with lung adenocarcinoma. The CD4 and CD8 labels of this study may be unreliable.

The chain uses TRBV10-3 and TRBJ1-6, with D perhaps matching TRBD1 (6 bases). The germline CDR1 and CDR2 sequences are ENHRY and SYGVKD. The CDR3 contains 13 residues. V was pared by 3 bases and J by 10 bases, with 10 bases between. CDR3 amino acids: CAISDQGKSPLHF. In DNA form, the CDR3 reads TGTGCCATCAGTGACCAGGGGAAATCACCCCTCCACTTT.

This chain links TRBV5-6 with TRBJ2-3, with D maybe TRBD2 (7 bases). Looked up from germline, CDR1 is SGHDT and CDR2 is YYEEEE. The CDR3 loop spans 16 amino acids. The V end lost 2 bases, the J end lost 6 bases, and 19 bases lay between the germline ends. CDR3 sequence reads: CASSFYGGASADTQYF. The CDR3 bases are TGTGCCAGCAGCTTTTATGGGGGGGCCTCGGCGGATACGCAGTATTTT.

By share of the sample, this clonotype is medium-sized. This chain connects TRBV10-3 to TRBJ1-1, with D possibly matching TRBD1 (5 bases). V lost 2 bases and J lost 4, with 5 bases in between. The CDR3 has 12 residues. Germline V lookup: CDR1 ENHRY, CDR2 SYGVKD. CDR3 sequence reads: CAISETGTEAFF. The CDR3 nucleotides are TGTGCCATCAGTGAGACAGGCACTGAAGCTTTCTTT.

For this clonotype: The conserved final phenylalanine or tryptophan is absent from the CDR3, which likely points to a read error. Because the CDR3's place on the DNA is in doubt, the DNA is left out and the CDR3 is given as listed by TCRdb. This chain connects TRBV6-1 to TRBJ2-1; TRBD2 is the table's D call and was not checked against the DNA. Germline V lookup: CDR1 MNHNS, CDR2 SASEGT. 19 amino acids form the CDR3, both terminal residues included. The CDR3 is CASSRSANPGLGVQETQFS.

This clonotype is deemed medium-sized. This rearrangement joins TRBV10-3 to TRBJ2-1; 7 nucleotides align to TRBD2. The length of the CDR3 is 15 residues. With 0 bases clipped from V and 5 bases from J, the junction kept 4 bases outside the gene matches. Germline loops: CDR1 ENHRY, CDR2 SYGVKD. The CDR3 sequence: CAISESPSGNNEQFF. The CDR3 DNA reads as TGTGCCATCAGTGAGTCCCCTAGCGGAAACAATGAGCAGTTCTTC.

The CDR3 reads CSAAVRLAGAQETQYF. The CDR3 nucleotides read TGCAGTGCGGCGGTTCGGCTAGCGGGGGCCCAAGAGACCCAGTACTTC. The chain uses TRBV20-1 and TRBJ2-5; 10 bases map to TRBD2. V was clipped by 6 bases and J by 1 base; unmatched bases: 11. The germline V gene has CDR1 DFQATT and CDR2 SNEGSKA (reference sequence). The CDR3 extends over 16 amino acids.

The rearrangement joins TRBV10-3 to TRBJ2-3; D is unclear. The CDR3 consists of 13 residues. The ends were cut back, 9 bases at V and 2 bases at J, with 12 bases in the middle. Germline V gene sequence: CDR1 ENHRY, CDR2 SYGVKD. The CDR3 DNA reads as TGTGCCATTGCGAGGTCGTACACAGATACGCAGTATTTT. Protein product: CAIARSYTDTQYF.

This clonotype was detected many times. The chain couples TRBV27 to TRBJ2-7, with TRBD1 matching 9 bases. With 6 bases clipped from V and 4 bases from J, the junction kept 10 bases outside the gene matches. CDR1 and CDR2 (germline): MNHEY, SMNVEV (reference sequence). The CDR3 runs 15 residues. CDR3 bases: TGTGCCAGCAGGTGGGGTTACAGGGGGCAGTACGAGCAGTACTTC. Encoded protein: CASRWGYRGQYEQYF.

This clonotype was recorded many times. The CDR3 region is CASSLIGGDEQYF. CDR3 DNA: TGTGCCAGCAGTTTAATTGGAGGGGACGAGCAGTACTTC. This chain links TRBV6-5 with TRBJ2-7; tentative D call: TRBD2 (6 bases). V was shortened by 4 bases and J by 5 bases, with 12 bases between the two germline ends. Germline CDR1 is MNHEY and CDR2 is SVGAGI. The CDR3 is 13 residues long.

The chain employs TRBV6-1 and TRBJ1-1; 10 bases fit TRBD1. V shed 5 bases and J 0 bases; nucleotides not matched to a gene: 6. The CDR3 contains 16 residues. Germline CDR1 MNHNS, CDR2 SASEGT. CDR3 sequence reads: CASSRTGGAVNTEAFF. DNA for the CDR3: TGTGCCAGCAGTCGGACAGGGGGTGCTGTGAACACTGAAGCTTTCTTT.

This clonotype was detected once. This chain joins TRBV6-5 and TRBJ2-5, with TRBD1 matching 10 bases. The DNA end is a closer match to TRBJ2-7, so the J assignment may be wrong. The CDR3 is 16 residues long. Per the germline V gene, CDR1 is MNHEY and CDR2 is SVGAGI. In DNA form, the CDR3 reads TGTGCCAGCAGTTACCCCCGGGGACAGGGGAAGGACGAGCAGTACTTC. This encodes CASSYPRGQGKDEQYF.

The gene calls are TRBV6-1 and TRBJ2-2; tentatively, D is TRBD1 (5 bases). Trimming stripped 5 bases from V and 16 bases from J, with 23 bases between. This CDR3 contains 14 residues. Germline values: CDR1 MNHNS, CDR2 SASEGT. This CDR3 is CASSQGIGADAQFF. CDR3 sequence (DNA): TGTGCCAGCAGTCAGGGAATTGGAGCAGATGCGCAGTTTTTT.

By proportion, this clonotype is medium-sized. CDR3 in DNA: TGTGCCAGCAGTTACGGCGGAAATGAGCAGTTCTTC. This encodes CASSYGGNEQFF. The V call is TRBV12-3 or TRBV12-4, the J call TRBJ2-1; D is uncertain. V was trimmed by 4 bases and J by 7 bases, leaving 8 bases between them. The CDR3 is 12 amino acids.

This rearrangement joins TRBV6-1 to TRBJ2-5; D may be TRBD1 (6 bases). Trimming took 2 bases from V and 5 from J, leaving 12 bases between them. The CDR3 totals 14 residues. Germline assignment: CDR1 MNHNS and CDR2 SASEGT. The CDR3 sequence is CASSEYRVGETQYF. The CDR3 DNA follows: TGTGCCAGCAGTGAATACAGGGTCGGGGAGACCCAGTACTTC.

About this clonotype: The junction does not match germline at one end; this may be a read error. The chain uses TRBV6-1 and TRBJ2-5, with 7 bases lining up with TRBD1. Germline V CDR1 and CDR2: MNHNS, SASEGT. The CDR3 is made up of 15 amino acids. CDR3 sequence (DNA): TGTGCCAGGAGTAGGGGGCCGTGGTACCAAGATACCCAGTATTTC. It codes for CARSRGPWYQDTQYF.

This rearrangement joins TRBV5-1 to TRBJ2-3; 8 nucleotides match TRBD2. Trimming at V came to 3 bases and at J to 2 bases, leaving 5 bases not matched to a gene. The CDR3 has 15 residues. The germline V gene has CDR1 SGHRS and CDR2 YFSETQ. CDR3 residues: CASSSARGDTDTQYF. The CDR3 bases are TGCGCCAGCAGCTCCGCGCGGGGGGACACAGATACGCAGTATTTT.

This clonotype showed up just a few times. This chain links TRBV6-1 with TRBJ1-1, with D tentatively TRBD1 (5 bases). Germline V gene sequence: CDR1 MNHNS, CDR2 SASEGT. V lost 7 bases, J lost 1 base, and 13 bases lay in between. This CDR3 is 14 amino acids long. The CDR3 DNA follows: TGTGCCAGCACGGCAGGGCCAGCGAACACTGAAGCTTTCTTT. Protein: CASTAGPANTEAFF.

This chain joins TRBV7-2 and TRBJ2-1, with 15 bases that match TRBD2. The germline gives CDR1 SGHTA, CDR2 FQGNSA. The CDR3 runs to 18 residues. J gave up 3 bases and V 1 base, and 4 bases lay outside the gene matches. The CDR3 sequence is CASSLEGTSGRFYNEQFF. The CDR3 nucleotides read TGTGCCAGCAGCTTAGAAGGGACTAGCGGGAGGTTCTACAATGAGCAGTTCTTC.

CDR3: CASRRMGQGFNEQFF. DNA of the CDR3: TGTGCCAGCAGGAGGATGGGACAGGGGTTCAATGAGCAGTTCTTC. The chain has TRBV6-5 and TRBJ2-1; TRBD1 matches at 10 bases. This CDR3 comprises 15 residues. Unmatched junction bases numbered 8, after V lost 6 bases and J lost 6 bases. CDR1 and CDR2 from the germline V gene are MNHEY and SVGAGI.

The chain is built from TRBV10-1 and TRBJ2-2; no clear D gene. Germline V lookup: CDR1 WNHNN, CDR2 SYGVQD (reference sequence). V shed 2 bases and J shed 0 bases, with 4 bases lying between them. The CDR3 extends over 14 amino acids. CDR3 nucleotides: TGCGCCAGCAGTGAGGATCCGAACACCGGGGAGCTGTTTTTT. This sequence encodes CASSEDPNTGELFF.